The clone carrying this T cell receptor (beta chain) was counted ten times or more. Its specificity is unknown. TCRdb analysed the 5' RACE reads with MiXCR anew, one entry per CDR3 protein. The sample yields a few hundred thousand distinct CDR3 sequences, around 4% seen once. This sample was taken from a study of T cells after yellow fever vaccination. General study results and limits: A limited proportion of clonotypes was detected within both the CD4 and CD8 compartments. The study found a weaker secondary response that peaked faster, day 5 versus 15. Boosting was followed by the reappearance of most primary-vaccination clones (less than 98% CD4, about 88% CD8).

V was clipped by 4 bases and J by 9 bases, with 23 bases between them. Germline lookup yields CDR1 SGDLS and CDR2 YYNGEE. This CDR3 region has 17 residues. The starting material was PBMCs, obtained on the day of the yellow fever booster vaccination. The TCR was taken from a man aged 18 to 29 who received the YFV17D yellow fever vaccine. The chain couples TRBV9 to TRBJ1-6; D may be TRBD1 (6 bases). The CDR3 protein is CASSTQGMAVRCSPLHF. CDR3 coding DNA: TGTGCCAGCAGCACACAGGGCATGGCCGTTCGGTGTTCACCCCTCCACTTT.